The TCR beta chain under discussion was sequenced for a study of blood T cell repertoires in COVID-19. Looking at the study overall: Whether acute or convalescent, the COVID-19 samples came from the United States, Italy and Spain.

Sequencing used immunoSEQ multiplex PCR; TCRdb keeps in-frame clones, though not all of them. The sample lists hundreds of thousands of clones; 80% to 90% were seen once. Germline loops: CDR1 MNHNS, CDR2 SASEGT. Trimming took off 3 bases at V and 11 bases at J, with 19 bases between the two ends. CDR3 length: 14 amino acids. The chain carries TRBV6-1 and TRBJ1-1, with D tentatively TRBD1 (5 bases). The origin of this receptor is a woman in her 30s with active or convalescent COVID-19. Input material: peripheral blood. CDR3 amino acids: CASSDGGSPSNAFF. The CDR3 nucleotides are TGTGCCAGCAGTGATGGGGGGTCACCTTCCAATGCTTTCTTT.